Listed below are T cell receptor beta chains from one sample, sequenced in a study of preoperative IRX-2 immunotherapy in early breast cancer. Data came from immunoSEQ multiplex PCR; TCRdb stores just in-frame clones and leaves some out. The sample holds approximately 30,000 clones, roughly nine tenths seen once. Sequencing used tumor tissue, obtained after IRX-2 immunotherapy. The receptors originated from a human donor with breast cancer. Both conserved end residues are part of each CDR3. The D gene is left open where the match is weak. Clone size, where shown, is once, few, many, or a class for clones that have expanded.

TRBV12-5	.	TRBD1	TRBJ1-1	CASGLSPGQGMRTEAFF	TGTGCTAGTGGTTTGTCCCCAGGACAGGGGATGAGGACTGAAGCTTTCTTT
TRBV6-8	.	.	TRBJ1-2	CASSYLGGGYTF	TGTGCCAGCAGTTACCTGGGCGGAGGCTACACCTTC
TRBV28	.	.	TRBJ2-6	CASSLGGAPSGANVLTF	TGTGCCAGCAGTTTAGGAGGGGCGCCTTCTGGGGCCAACGTCCTGACTTTC
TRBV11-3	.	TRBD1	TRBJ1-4	CASSLGQEFNEKLFF	TGTGCCAGCAGCCTGGGACAGGAGTTCAATGAAAAACTGTTTTTT
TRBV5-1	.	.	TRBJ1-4	CASSLVEGRAEKLFF	TGCGCCAGCAGCTTGGTGGAGGGACGGGCGGAAAAACTGTTTTTT
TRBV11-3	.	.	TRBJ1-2	CASSQPIRGGHGYTF	TGTGCCAGCAGCCAACCGATTCGGGGGGGCCATGGCTACACCTTC
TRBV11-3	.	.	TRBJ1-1	CASSPLGGLNTEAFF	TGTGCCAGCAGCCCCCTTGGGGGCCTGAACACTGAAGCTTTCTTT
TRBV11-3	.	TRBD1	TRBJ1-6	CASSLGTGTDNSPLHF	TGTGCCAGCAGCTTGGGGACCGGGACAGACAATTCACCCCTCCACTTT
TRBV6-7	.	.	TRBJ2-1	CASISDGYNEQFF	TGTGCCAGCATATCCGACGGCTACAATGAGCAGTTCTTC
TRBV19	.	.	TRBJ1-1	CARPGQTNTEAFF	TGTGCCAGACCAGGACAGACGAACACTGAAGCTTTCTTT
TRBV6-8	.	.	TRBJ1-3	CASSGLTADSGNTIYF	TGTGCCAGCAGCGGTCTGACAGCCGACTCTGGAAACACCATATATTTT
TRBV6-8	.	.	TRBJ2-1	CASSSPALRGYNEQFF	TGTGCCAGCAGTTCCCCCGCGCTCCGAGGTTACAATGAGCAGTTCTTC
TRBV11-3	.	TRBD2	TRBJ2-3	CASSFLGTSGSSRIDTQYF	TGTGCCAGCAGCTTTCTCGGGACTAGCGGGAGCTCACGGATAGATACGCAGTATTTT
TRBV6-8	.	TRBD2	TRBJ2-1	CASSYSSRGGPNEQFF	TGTGCCAGCAGTTACTCGAGCCGGGGGGGCCCCAATGAGCAGTTCTTC
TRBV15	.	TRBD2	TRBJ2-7	CATSGTSGSTYEQYF	TGTGCCACCTCGGGGACTAGCGGGAGTACCTACGAGCAGTACTTC
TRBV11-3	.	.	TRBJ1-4	CASSLDQPRSRNEKLFF	TGTGCCAGCAGCTTAGATCAGCCCAGGTCCCGTAATGAAAAACTGTTTTTT
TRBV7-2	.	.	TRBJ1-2	CASSLRTENYGYTF	TGTGCCAGCAGCTTACGGACAGAGAACTATGGCTACACCTTC
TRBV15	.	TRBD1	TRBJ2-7	CATRHSSGTGGNYEQYF	TGTGCCACCAGGCACTCATCCGGGACAGGGGGGAACTACGAGCAGTACTTC
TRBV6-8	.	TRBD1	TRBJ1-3	CASSYRYTGGYTIYF	TGTGCCAGCAGTTACCGATATACAGGGGGCTACACCATATATTTT
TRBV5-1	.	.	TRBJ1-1	CASRPRGTTGNTEAFF	TGCGCCAGCAGACCGCGCGGGACAACGGGTAACACTGAAGCTTTCTTT
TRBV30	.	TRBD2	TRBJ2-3	CAWSAWTSGSTDTQYF	TGTGCCTGGAGTGCCTGGACTAGCGGAAGCACAGATACGCAGTATTTT
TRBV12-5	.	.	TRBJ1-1	CASGLVENTEAFF	TGTGCTAGTGGTTTGGTGGAGAACACTGAAGCTTTCTTT
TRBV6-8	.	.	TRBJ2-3	CASRTWTGTDTQYF	TGTGCCAGCCGGACTTGGACAGGCACAGATACGCAGTATTTT
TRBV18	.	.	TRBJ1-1	CASSAGRGMNTEAFF	TGTGCCAGCTCAGCAGGGAGGGGGATGAACACTGAAGCTTTCTTT
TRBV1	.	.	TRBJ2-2	CASSQGQNLNTGELFF	TGCGCCAGCAGCCAAGGACAGAACCTGAACACCGGGGAGCTGTTTTTT
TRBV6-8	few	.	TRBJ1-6	CASRAFGLNSPLHF	TGTGCCAGCAGAGCTTTCGGGCTTAATTCACCCCTCCACTTT
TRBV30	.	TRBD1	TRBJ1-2	CAWSRGQLPRLGYTF	TGTGCCTGGAGTAGGGGACAGCTCCCTCGCTTGGGCTACACCTTC
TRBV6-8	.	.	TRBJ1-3	CANSQDGTSGNTIYF	TGTGCCAACAGCCAGGACGGCACCTCTGGAAACACCATATATTTT
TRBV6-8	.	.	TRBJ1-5	CASIRSEGNQPQHF	TGTGCCAGCATTCGGTCGGAGGGCAATCAGCCCCAGCATTTT
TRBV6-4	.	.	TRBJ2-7	CASSYEAGREQYF	TGTGCCAGCAGTTACGAGGCAGGGCGGGAGCAGTACTTC
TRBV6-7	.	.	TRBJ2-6	CASSATGSGANVLTF	TGTGCCAGCAGTGCCACAGGGTCTGGGGCCAACGTCCTGACTTTC
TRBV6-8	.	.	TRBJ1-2	CASSYSTQGRQGYTF	TGTGCCAGCAGTTACTCGACGCAGGGGCGTCAGGGCTACACCTTC
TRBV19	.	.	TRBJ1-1	CASSVLQGMNTEAFF	TGTGCCAGTAGTGTTTTACAGGGAATGAACACTGAAGCTTTCTTT
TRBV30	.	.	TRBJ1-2	CAWTPPGARNYGYTF	TGTGCCTGGACCCCTCCGGGGGCTCGTAACTATGGCTACACCTTC
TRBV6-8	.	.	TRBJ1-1	CASSQQGFNTEAFF	TGTGCCAGCAGTCAACAAGGGTTTAACACTGAAGCTTTCTTT
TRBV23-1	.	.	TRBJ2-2	CASSQESHWNTGELFF	TGCGCCAGCAGCCAAGAAAGCCATTGGAACACCGGGGAGCTGTTTTTT
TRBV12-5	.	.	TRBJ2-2	CASTVGGMNTGELFF	TGTGCCAGCACCGTTGGAGGGATGAACACCGGGGAGCTGTTTTTT
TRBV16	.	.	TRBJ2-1	CASSQSTGSYNEQFF	TGTGCCAGCAGCCAATCAACAGGGAGCTACAATGAGCAGTTCTTC
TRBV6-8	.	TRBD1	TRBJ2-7	CASSYGGTGDPEQYF	TGTGCCAGCAGTTACGGGGGGACAGGGGATCCCGAGCAGTACTTC
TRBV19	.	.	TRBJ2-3	CASSISTDTQYF	TGTGCCAGTAGTATCAGCACAGATACGCAGTATTTT
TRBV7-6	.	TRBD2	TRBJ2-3	CASSSKVAGGPGDTQYF	TGTGCCAGCAGCTCAAAGGTAGCGGGGGGGCCGGGAGATACGCAGTATTTT
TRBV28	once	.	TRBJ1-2	CASSSLGEANYGYTF	TGTGCCAGCAGTTCCCTGGGTGAAGCTAACTATGGCTACACCTTC
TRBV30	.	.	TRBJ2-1	CAWSVLRTANNEQFF	TGTGCCTGGAGTGTACTTCGGACAGCGAACAATGAGCAGTTCTTC
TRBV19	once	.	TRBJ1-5	CASSIGGSWQPQHF	TGTGCCAGTAGTATAGGCGGCAGTTGGCAGCCCCAGCATTTT
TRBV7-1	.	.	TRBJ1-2	CASSLGGGRGYTF	TGTGCCAGCAGCTTAGGCGGGGGCCGGGGCTACACCTTC